This entry features one T cell receptor (beta chain) sequence. The sample comes from a study of shared clonotypes between healthy human individuals. Profiled with immunoSEQ multiplex PCR; TCRdb holds only in-frame clones, not every one. The data contain approximately 1.1 million clones, about 84% of them singletons. In germline, CDR1 is MNHEY, CDR2 SMNVEV (reference sequence). This CDR3 has 11 residues. V was clipped by 6 bases and J by 6 bases, with 6 bases between them. This sequence joins TRBV27 and TRBJ2-4; no clear D. Sequenced: memory CD4+ T cells from PBMCs. Subset of the sample: CD45RA-negative fraction. The receptor was derived from a young man in good health. Some clones in this sample may be carry-over from other donors' samples. The CDR3, as DNA: TGTGCCAGCAGCGCGTCAAACATTCAGTACTTC. The encoded protein is CASSASNIQYF.